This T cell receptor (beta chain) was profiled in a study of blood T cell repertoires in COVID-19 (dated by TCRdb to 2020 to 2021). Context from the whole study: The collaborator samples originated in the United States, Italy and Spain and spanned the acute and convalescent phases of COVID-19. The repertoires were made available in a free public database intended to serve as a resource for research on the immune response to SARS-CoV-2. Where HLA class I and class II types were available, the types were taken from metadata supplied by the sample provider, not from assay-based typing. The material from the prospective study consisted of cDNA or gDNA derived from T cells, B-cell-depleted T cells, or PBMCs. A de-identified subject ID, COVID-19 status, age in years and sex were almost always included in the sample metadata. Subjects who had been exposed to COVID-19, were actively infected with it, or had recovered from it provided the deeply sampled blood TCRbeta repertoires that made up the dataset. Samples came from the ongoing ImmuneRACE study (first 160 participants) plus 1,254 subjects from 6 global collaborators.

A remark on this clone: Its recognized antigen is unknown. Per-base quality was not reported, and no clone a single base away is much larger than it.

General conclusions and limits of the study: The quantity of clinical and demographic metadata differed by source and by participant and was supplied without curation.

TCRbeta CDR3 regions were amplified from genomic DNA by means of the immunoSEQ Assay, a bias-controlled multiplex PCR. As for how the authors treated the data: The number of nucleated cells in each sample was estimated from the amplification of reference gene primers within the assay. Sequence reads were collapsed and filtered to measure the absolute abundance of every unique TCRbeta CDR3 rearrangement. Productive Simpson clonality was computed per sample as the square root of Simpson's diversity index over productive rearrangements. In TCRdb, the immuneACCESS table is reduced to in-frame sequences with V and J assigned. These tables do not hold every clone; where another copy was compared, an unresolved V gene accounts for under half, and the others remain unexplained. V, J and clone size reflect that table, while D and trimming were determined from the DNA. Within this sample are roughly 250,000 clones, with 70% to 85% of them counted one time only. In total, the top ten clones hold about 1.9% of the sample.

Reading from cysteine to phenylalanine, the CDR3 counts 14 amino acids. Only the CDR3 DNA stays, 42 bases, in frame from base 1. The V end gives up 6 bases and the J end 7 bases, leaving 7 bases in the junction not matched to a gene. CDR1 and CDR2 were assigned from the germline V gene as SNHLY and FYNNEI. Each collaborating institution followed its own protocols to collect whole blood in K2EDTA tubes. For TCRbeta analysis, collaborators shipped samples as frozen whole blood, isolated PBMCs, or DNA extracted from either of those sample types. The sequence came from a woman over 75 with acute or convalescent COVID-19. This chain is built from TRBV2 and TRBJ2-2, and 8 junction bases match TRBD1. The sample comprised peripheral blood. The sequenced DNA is TGTGCCAGCAGCCCCAGGACAGGGATCGGGGAGCTGTTTTTT. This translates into CASSPRTGIGELFF.